The entry below gives a single T cell receptor beta chain sequence along with its context. Its antigen is not known. Method: immunoSEQ multiplex PCR; TCRdb's copy keeps in-frame clones and lacks some. Among 95,000 to 150,000 clones, roughly 82% were seen once, and the ten largest hold approximately 3%. Germline CDR1 and CDR2: MNHEY and SMNVEV (reference sequence). V was clipped by 10 bases and J by 1 base, with 19 bases between them. The CDR3 length is 15 residues. This entry comes from a study of identifying expanded T cells in peripheral blood. General study points: Technical replicates showed around 1.1 changed clones; around two weeks around 15; four weeks 19. Clone count variance between approximately 2-week samples rose with total template count.

Collection occurred without any documented infections or immune events in donors. The TCR originated in a person aged 18 to 70 in good health. The rearrangement joins TRBV27 to TRBJ2-5; D is perhaps TRBD1 or TRBD2 (7 bases each). The material sequenced was blood. CDR3 loop: CANEQGRGAQETQYF. The CDR3 DNA reads as TGTGCCAATGAACAGGGGAGGGGGGCCCAAGAGACCCAGTACTTC.